This T cell receptor beta chain derives from a study of shared clonotypes between healthy human individuals. CD4+ cells were split into CD45RA+ naive and CD45RA-negative memory subsets. This clone was picked up a small number of times. What it binds is unknown. Study-level results: It was observed that 5% to 6.5% of naive CD4 clonotypes were shared across a handful of donors. Lower generation probabilities were found for non-shared clonotypes than for those shared by all four donors.

The authors' processing: Junction-only immunoSEQ sequences carried no quality scores, so filtering differed. Clones were read by immunoSEQ multiplex PCR, and TCRdb kept only the in-frame ones, dropping some. V, J and clone size are those of that table, while D and trimming were read from the DNA. The table records a few hundred thousand clones, approximately 70% of them present only once. Trimming shortened V by 8 bases and J by 8 bases, and 19 bases separated the two germline ends. This CDR3 has 14 residues. Germline V CDR1 and CDR2: SGHNT, YENEEA. This chain uses TRBV11-3 with TRBJ2-1; perhaps TRBD1 as D (5 bases). The sequenced material came from memory CD4+ T cells sorted from blood. The subset here: CD45RA-negative fraction. This receptor was obtained from a man in his thirties or forties in good health. The CDR3: CASSQRPDSHEQFF. Written as DNA, the CDR3 is TGTGCCAGCTCCCAAAGGCCCGACAGCCATGAGCAGTTCTTC.